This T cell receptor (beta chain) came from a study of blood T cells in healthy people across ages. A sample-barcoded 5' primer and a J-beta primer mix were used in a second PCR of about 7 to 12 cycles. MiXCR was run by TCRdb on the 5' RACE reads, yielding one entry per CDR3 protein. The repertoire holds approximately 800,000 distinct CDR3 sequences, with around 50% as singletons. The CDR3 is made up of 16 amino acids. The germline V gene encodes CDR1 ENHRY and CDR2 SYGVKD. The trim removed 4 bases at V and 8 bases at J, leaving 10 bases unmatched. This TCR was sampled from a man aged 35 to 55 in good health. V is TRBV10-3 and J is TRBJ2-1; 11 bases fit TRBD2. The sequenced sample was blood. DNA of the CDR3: TGTGCCATCAGTGGGGGTTTACTAGCGGGAGTTCATGAGCAGTTCTTC. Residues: CAISGGLLAGVHEQFF.